This TCR beta chain was identified in a study of blood T cells in healthy people across ages. This CDR3 region has 15 residues. V was clipped by 4 bases and J by 0 bases, with 9 bases between them. Germline V gives CDR1 LGHNA, CDR2 YNFKEQ. Primed by a sample-barcoded 5' primer and a J-beta primer mix, a second PCR proceeded for 7 to 11 cycles. TCRdb redid the calling of the 5' RACE reads with MiXCR, one entry per CDR3 protein. The sample shows roughly 860,000 distinct CDR3 sequences, approximately 67% of them seen only once. The sequenced sample consisted of blood. The source of this sequence is a man aged 30 to 45 in good health. The rearrangement uses TRBV4-2 and TRBJ2-2; perhaps TRBD2 as D (5 bases). The CDR3 loop reads CASSPLLANTGELFF. CDR3 DNA: TGTGCCAGCAGCCCCTTACTAGCGAACACCGGGGAGCTGTTTTTT.